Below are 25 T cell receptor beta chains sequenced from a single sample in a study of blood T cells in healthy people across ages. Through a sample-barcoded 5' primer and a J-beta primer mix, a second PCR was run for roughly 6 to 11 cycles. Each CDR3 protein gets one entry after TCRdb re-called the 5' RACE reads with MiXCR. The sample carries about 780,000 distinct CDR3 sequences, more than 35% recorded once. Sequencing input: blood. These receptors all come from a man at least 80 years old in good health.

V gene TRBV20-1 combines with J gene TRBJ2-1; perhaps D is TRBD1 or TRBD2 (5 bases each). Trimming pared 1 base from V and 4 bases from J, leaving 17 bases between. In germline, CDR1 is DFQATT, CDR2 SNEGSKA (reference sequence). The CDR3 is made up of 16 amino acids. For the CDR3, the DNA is TGCAGTGCTAGAGGGGTAGGGGCCGGGGAATACAATGAGCAGTTCTTC. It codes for CSARGVGAGEYNEQFF.

This CDR3 reads CSANWGGDTEAFF. The CDR3 DNA sequence: TGCAGTGCTAATTGGGGGGGGGACACTGAAGCTTTCTTT. The chain links TRBV20-1 to TRBJ1-1, with D maybe TRBD1 (5 bases). The V end lost 4 bases, the J end lost 3 bases, and 12 bases lay between the germline ends. The CDR3 runs to 13 residues. Germline V CDR1 and CDR2: DFQATT, SNEGSKA (reference sequence).

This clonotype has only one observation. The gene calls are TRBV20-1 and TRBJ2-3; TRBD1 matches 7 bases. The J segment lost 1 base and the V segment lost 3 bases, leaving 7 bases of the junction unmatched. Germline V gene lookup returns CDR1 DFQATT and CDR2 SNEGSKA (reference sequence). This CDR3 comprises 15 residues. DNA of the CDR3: TGCAGTGCTAGGCCCCGGACAGGTCGCACAGATACGCAGTATTTT. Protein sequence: CSARPRTGRTDTQYF.

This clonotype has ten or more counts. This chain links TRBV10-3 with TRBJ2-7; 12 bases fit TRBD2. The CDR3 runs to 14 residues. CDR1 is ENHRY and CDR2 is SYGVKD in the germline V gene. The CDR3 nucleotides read TGTTCGACTGGACTAGCGGGGACCTCCTACGAGCAGTACTTC. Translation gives CSTGLAGTSYEQYF.

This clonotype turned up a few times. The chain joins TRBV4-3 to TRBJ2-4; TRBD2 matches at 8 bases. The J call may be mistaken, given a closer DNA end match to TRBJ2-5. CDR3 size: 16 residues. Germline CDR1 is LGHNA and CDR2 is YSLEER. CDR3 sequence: CASSLSTNPGGETQYF. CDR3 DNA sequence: TGCGCCAGCAGCCTATCGACTAACCCGGGAGGGGAGACCCAGTACTTC.

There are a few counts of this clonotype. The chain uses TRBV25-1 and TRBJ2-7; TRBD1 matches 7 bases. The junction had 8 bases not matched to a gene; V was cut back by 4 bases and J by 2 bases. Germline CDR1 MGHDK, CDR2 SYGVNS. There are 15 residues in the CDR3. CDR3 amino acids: CASSAVDRATYEQYF. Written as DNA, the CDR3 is TGTGCCAGCAGTGCGGTCGACAGGGCGACCTACGAGCAGTACTTC.

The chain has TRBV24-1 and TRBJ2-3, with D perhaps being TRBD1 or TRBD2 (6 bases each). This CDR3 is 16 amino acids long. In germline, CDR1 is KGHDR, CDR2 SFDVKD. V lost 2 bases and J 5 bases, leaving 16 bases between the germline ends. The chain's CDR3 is CATSDSFGGPGDTQYF. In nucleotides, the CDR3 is TGTGCCACCAGTGATTCTTTTGGGGGGCCAGGAGATACGCAGTATTTT.

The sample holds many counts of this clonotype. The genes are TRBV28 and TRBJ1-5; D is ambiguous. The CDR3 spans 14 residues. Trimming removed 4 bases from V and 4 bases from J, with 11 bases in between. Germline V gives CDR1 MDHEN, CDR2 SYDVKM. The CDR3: CASSSVSSNQPQHF. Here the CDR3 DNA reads TGTGCCAGCAGTTCGGTCAGTTCGAATCAGCCCCAGCATTTT.

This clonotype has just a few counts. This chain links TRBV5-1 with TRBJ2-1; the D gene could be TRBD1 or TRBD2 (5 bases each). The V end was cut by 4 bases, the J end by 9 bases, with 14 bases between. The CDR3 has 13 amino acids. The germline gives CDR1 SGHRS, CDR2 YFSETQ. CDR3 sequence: CASSRDGRSEQFF. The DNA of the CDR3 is TGCGCCAGCAGCCGGGACGGCAGGAGTGAGCAGTTCTTC.

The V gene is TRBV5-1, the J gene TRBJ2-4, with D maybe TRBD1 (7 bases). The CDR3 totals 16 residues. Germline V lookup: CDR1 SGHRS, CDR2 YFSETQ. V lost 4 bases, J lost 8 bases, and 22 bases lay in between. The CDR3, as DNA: TGCGCCAGCAGCCCGACACAGGGGACTTGGGAGGACATTCAGTACTTC. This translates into CASSPTQGTWEDIQYF.

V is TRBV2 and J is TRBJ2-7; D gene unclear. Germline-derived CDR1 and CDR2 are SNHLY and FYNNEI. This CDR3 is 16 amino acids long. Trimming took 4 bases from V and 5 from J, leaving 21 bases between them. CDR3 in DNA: TGTGCCAGCAGTGCGAACAGTCTCCCTTCTATCGACGAGCAGTACTTC. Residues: CASSANSLPSIDEQYF.

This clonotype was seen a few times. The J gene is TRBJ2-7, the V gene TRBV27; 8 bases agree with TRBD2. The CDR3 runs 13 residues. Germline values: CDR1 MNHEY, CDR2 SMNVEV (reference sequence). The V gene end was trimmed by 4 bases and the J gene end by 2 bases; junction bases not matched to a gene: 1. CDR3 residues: CASSYGRAYEQYF. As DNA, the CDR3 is TGTGCCAGCAGTTACGGGAGGGCCTACGAGCAGTACTTC.

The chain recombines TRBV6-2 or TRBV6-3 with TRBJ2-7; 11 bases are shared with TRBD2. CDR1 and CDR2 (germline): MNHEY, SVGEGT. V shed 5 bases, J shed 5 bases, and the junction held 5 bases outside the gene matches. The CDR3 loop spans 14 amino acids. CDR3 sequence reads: CASSPGTSGHEQYF. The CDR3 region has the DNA TGTGCCAGCAGTCCCGGGACTAGCGGACACGAGCAGTACTTC.

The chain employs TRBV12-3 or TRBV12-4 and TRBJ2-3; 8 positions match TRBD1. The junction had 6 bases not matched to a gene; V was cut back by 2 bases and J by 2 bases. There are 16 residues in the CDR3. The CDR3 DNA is TGTGCCAGCAGTTTACCGGGCAGGGGGCCCACAGATACGCAGTATTTT. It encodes CASSLPGRGPTDTQYF.

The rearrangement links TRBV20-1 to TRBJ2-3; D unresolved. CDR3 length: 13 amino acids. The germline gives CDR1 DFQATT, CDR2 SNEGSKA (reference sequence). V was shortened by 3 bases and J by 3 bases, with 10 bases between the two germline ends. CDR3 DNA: TGCAGTGCTAGCTCGTCCGGGACAGATACGCAGTATTTT. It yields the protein CSASSSGTDTQYF.

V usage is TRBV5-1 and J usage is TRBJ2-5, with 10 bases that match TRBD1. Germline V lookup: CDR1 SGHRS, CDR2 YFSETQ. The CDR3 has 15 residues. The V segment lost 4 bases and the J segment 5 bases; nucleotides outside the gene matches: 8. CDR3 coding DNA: TGCGCCAGCAGCACCCAGACAGGGGGCGTGGAGACCCAGTACTTC. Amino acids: CASSTQTGGVETQYF.

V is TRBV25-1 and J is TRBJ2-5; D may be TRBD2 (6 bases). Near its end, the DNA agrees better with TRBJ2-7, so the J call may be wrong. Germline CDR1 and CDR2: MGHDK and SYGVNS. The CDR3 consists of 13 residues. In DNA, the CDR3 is TGTGCCAGCAGTGAATTGGGGGGATCCGAGCAGTACTTC. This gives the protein CASSELGGSEQYF.

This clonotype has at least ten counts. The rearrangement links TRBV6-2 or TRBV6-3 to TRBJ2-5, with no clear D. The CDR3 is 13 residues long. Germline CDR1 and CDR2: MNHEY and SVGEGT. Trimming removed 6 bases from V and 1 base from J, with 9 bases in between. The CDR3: CASRVVGQETQYF. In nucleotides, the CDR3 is TGTGCCAGCAGGGTAGTTGGCCAAGAGACCCAGTACTTC.

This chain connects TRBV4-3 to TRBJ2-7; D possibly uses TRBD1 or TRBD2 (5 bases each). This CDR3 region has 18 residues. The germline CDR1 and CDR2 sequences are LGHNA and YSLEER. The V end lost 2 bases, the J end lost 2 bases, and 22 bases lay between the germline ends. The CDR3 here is CASSQLRGGSWNAYEQYF. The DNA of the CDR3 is TGCGCCAGCAGCCAACTTAGGGGCGGGTCTTGGAACGCCTACGAGCAGTACTTC.

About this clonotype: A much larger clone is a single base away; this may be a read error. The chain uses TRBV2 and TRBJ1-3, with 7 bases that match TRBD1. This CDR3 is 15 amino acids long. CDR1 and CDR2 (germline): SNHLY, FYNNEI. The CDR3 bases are TGTGCCAGCAGCCGTGGGACAGACCCTGGAAGCACCATATATTTT. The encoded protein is CASSRGTDPGSTIYF.

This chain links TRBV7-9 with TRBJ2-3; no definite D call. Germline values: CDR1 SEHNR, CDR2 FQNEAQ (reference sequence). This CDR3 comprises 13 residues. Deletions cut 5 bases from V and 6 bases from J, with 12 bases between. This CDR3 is CASSVDASDTQYF. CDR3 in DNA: TGTGCCAGCAGCGTAGACGCCTCCGATACGCAGTATTTT.

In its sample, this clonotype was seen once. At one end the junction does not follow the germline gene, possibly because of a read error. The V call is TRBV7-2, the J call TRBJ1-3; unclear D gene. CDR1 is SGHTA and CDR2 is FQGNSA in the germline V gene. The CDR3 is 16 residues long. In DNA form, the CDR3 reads TGTGCCGGCAGCCTAAATCGACGGCCGAAGGGAAACACCATATATTTT. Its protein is CAGSLNRRPKGNTIYF.

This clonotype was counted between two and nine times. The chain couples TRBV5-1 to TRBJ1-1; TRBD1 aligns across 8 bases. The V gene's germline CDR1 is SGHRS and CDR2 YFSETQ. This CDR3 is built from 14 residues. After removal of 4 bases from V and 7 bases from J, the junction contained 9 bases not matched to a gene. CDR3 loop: CASSVDRAEIEAFF. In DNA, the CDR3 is TGCGCCAGCAGCGTGGACAGGGCAGAGATTGAAGCTTTCTTT.

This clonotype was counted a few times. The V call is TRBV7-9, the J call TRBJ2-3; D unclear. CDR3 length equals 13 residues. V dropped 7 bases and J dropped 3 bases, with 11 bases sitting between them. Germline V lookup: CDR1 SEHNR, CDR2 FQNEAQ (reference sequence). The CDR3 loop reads CASTIGPTDTQYF. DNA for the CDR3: TGTGCCAGCACCATAGGACCGACAGATACGCAGTATTTT.

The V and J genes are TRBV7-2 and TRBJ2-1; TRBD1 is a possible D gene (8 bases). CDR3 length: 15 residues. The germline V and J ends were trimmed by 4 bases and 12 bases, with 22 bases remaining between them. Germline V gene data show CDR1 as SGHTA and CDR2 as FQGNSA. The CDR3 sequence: CASSSGQGGGGAQFF. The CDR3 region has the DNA TGTGCCAGCAGCTCCGGACAGGGAGGTGGGGGGGCGCAGTTCTTC.